These 24 T cell receptor beta chains share one sample of origin, sequenced in a study of regulatory T cells in long-lasting Graves disease. Arm-PCR with iRepertoire HTBI primers amplified the CDR3 regions for these TCR beta libraries. One entry per CDR3 protein, called by TCRdb with MiXCR from the multiplex PCR reads. In the table there are 600,000 to 650,000 distinct CDR3 sequences, roughly 16% of which are singletons. Specified time point: newly diagnosed GD, antithyroid drugs for less than 3 months. Generation of the TCR library employed RNA extracted from PBMCs. The same sample was also used in a study of T cells in Graves' hyperthyroidism and ophthalmopathy.

The source material was peripheral blood mononuclear cells (PBMCs), sampled at new diagnosis, from a patient treated with antithyroid drugs. The receptors here all came from a woman aged 25-40 years with Graves disease.

This clonotype has at least ten counts. V is TRBV28 and J is TRBJ2-5; 9 bases match TRBD2. Germline assignment: CDR1 MDHEN and CDR2 SYDVKM. This CDR3 has 13 residues. With 6 bases clipped from V and 4 bases from J, the junction kept 3 bases outside the gene matches. In DNA, the CDR3 is TGTGCCAGCAGAAGACTAGCGGCAGAGACCCAGTACTTC. Amino acids: CASRRLAAETQYF.

This clonotype was seen ten or more times. J is TRBJ2-1 and V is TRBV27, with 11 bases lining up with TRBD1. CDR1 MNHEY and CDR2 SMNVEV come from the germline V gene (reference sequence). Germline trimming cut 2 bases from V and 7 bases from J; bases unmatched to any gene: 4. The CDR3 extends over 15 amino acids. The CDR3 nucleotides are TGTGCCAGCAGTTTAGGACAGGGGGCGCGAAATGAGCAGTTCTTC. Amino acids: CASSLGQGARNEQFF.

V gene TRBV30 combines with J gene TRBJ1-1; TRBD1 might be the D (5 bases). The CDR3 has 14 residues. V was pared by 4 bases and J by 5 bases, with 17 bases between. The germline CDR1 and CDR2 sequences are GTSNPN and SVGIG (reference sequence). This chain's CDR3 is CAWTPGLSGTEAFF. The DNA of the CDR3 is TGTGCCTGGACCCCGGGGCTATCGGGGACTGAAGCTTTCTTT.

J is TRBJ2-7 and V is TRBV9; 10 bases line up with TRBD2. CDR1 and CDR2 (germline): SGDLS, YYNGEE. The CDR3 consists of 16 residues. Trimming took 0 bases from V and 4 from J; bases not matched to a gene: 7. The CDR3 is CASSVGGSGRRYEQYF. The CDR3, as DNA: TGTGCCAGCAGCGTAGGGGGTAGCGGGAGGCGGTACGAGCAGTACTTC.

This clonotype has more than one count but fewer than ten. The gene calls are TRBV14 and TRBJ2-6, with D maybe TRBD1 (6 bases). The CDR3 covers 14 residues. Germline loops: CDR1 SGHDN, CDR2 FVKESK. V gave up 4 bases and J gave up 10 bases, with 14 bases separating them. The CDR3 DNA reads as TGTGCCAGCAGCCCACAGGGTCAATCGAACGTCCTGACTTTC. Translation gives CASSPQGQSNVLTF.

J is TRBJ2-1 and V is TRBV18; 12 nucleotides align to TRBD2. The CDR3 runs 16 residues. Germline CDR1 reads KGHSH; CDR2 reads LQKENI. The V segment lost 5 bases and the J segment 6 bases; nucleotides outside the gene matches: 8. In DNA, the CDR3 is TGTGCCAGCTCAGGATCACTAGCGGGAGGTCGCAATGAGCAGTTCTTC. Its translation is CASSGSLAGGRNEQFF.

The genes are TRBV5-1 and TRBJ2-7, with D perhaps given as TRBD1 or TRBD2 (6 bases each). From germline, CDR1 is SGHRS and CDR2 YFSETQ. Trimming took off 4 bases at V and 3 bases at J, with 23 bases between the two ends. The CDR3 extends over 17 amino acids. This chain's CDR3 is CASSLTVNKGGGYEQYF. The CDR3 DNA reads as TGCGCCAGCAGCCTAACAGTCAATAAGGGGGGTGGCTACGAGCAGTACTTC.

V usage is TRBV25-1 and J usage is TRBJ1-1; D remains unclear. This CDR3 has 15 residues. In germline, CDR1 is MGHDK, CDR2 SYGVNS. V lost 2 bases and J lost 0, with 10 bases in between. The CDR3 region is CASSEGQIMNTEAFF. In nucleotides, the CDR3 is TGTGCCAGCAGTGAAGGGCAGATCATGAACACTGAAGCTTTCTTT.

The sample holds a few counts of this clonotype. The chain employs TRBV9 and TRBJ2-7; TRBD2 agrees at 13 bases. This CDR3 spans 15 amino acids. Trimming removed 2 bases from V and 5 bases from J; junction bases left unmatched: 4. Per germline, CDR1 SGDLS and CDR2 YYNGEE. The CDR3 sequence is CASSVRGLAGDEQYF. Written as DNA, the CDR3 is TGTGCCAGCAGCGTTCGAGGACTAGCGGGAGACGAGCAGTACTTC.

This clonotype turned up a few times. The genes are TRBV5-1 and TRBJ1-1; tentative D call: TRBD1 (6 bases). This CDR3 contains 15 residues. V lost 2 bases and J 6 bases, leaving 17 bases between the germline ends. In germline, CDR1 is SGHRS, CDR2 YFSETQ. CDR3 sequence (DNA): TGCGCCAGCAGCTTCAGACAGGCGACTGGCGCTGAAGCTTTCTTT. Protein product: CASSFRQATGAEAFF.

The chain recombines TRBV6-2 or TRBV6-3 with TRBJ2-7; 8 bases are shared with TRBD1. The CDR3 runs to 15 residues. V lost 5 bases and J lost 3; bases outside the gene matches: 9. Germline V gene data show CDR1 as MNHEY and CDR2 as SVGEGT. In nucleotides, the CDR3 is TGTGCCAGCAGTGAACGAGGACAGGGTCGCTACGAGCAGTACTTC. Its translation is CASSERGQGRYEQYF.

There are many counts of this clonotype. CDR3 sequence: CASSQTVGNTEAFF. The CDR3 bases are TGTGCCAGCAGCCAGACAGTAGGTAACACTGAAGCTTTCTTT. The genes are TRBV7-3 and TRBJ1-1; D might be TRBD1 (5 bases). CDR1 is SGHTA and CDR2 is FQGTGA in the germline V gene. With 5 bases removed from V and 2 bases from J, the gap between germline ends came to 12 bases. The CDR3 length is 14 residues. Full variable domain (rest looked up from reference TRBV7-3 and TRBJ1-1): GAGVSQTPSNKVTEKGKYVELRCDPISGHTALYWYRQSLGQGPEFLIYFQGTGAADDSGLPNDRFFAVRPEGSVSTLKIQRTERGDSAVYLCASSQTVGNTEAFFGQGTRLTVV.

In regard to this clonotype: A much larger clone differs from this one at a single base, so this may be a read error. The chain has TRBV12-3 or TRBV12-4 and TRBJ2-3; unclear D gene. The CDR3 totals 15 residues. The CDR3 protein is CAGSLAPEPPDTQYF. The CDR3, as DNA: TGTGCCGGCAGTTTAGCCCCGGAGCCTCCAGATACGCAGTATTTT.

This clonotype was detected ten times or more. The V gene is TRBV28, the J gene TRBJ2-1; 10 bases map to TRBD2. Germline V gene data show CDR1 as MDHEN and CDR2 as SYDVKM. Unmatched junction bases numbered 6, after V lost 5 bases and J lost 8 bases. This CDR3 is built from 14 residues. CDR3 nucleotides: TGTGCCAGCAGTCGATCCGGGACTAGCGATGAGCAGTTCTTC. Residues: CASSRSGTSDEQFF.

J is TRBJ2-7 and V is TRBV6-5, with TRBD1 matching 8 bases. The CDR3 is made up of 18 amino acids. V lost 0 bases to trimming and J lost 5 bases; unmatched junction nucleotides: 15. Germline CDR1 reads MNHEY; CDR2 reads SVGAGI. CDR3 coding DNA: TGTGCCAGCAGTTACTCGAGTAGTGGGGGCAGGGGGCAGGACGAGCAGTACTTC. Encoded protein: CASSYSSSGGRGQDEQYF.

The V call is TRBV20-1, the J call TRBJ2-1; weak D call: TRBD2 (6 bases). The germline gives CDR1 DFQATT, CDR2 SNEGSKA (reference sequence). The length of the CDR3 is 13 residues. V was clipped by 2 bases and J by 16 bases, with 21 bases between them. The CDR3 nucleotides read TGCAGTGCTAGACCAATCGGAGGAGGGCCAGGTTTCTTC. Residues: CSARPIGGGPGFF.

There are a few counts of this clonotype. CDR3 nucleotides: TGTGCCAGCTCACCAAGCGCTGAAGCTTTCTTT. Amino acids: CASSPSAEAFF. The chain employs TRBV18 and TRBJ1-1, with no clear D. The V and J ends lost 2 bases and 6 bases respectively, with 4 bases between them. Germline lookup yields CDR1 KGHSH and CDR2 LQKENI. The CDR3 is 11 amino acids. The full variable domain, in which reference TRBV18 and TRBJ1-1 provide the parts outside the CDR3, is NAGVMQNPRHLVRRRGQEARLRCSPMKGHSHVYWYRQLPEEGLKFMVYLQKENIIDESGMPKERFSAEFPKEGPSILRIQQVVRGDSAAYFCASSPSAEAFFGQGTRLTVV.

This sequence joins TRBV3-1 and TRBJ1-3; D is uncertain. The CDR3 spans 16 residues. Germline V lookup: CDR1 LGHDT, CDR2 YNNKEL (reference sequence). Trimming removed 10 bases from V and 2 bases from J, with 21 bases in between. The DNA of the CDR3 is TGTGCCACCTCTTTAGTACCTCGGAACGCTGGAAACACCATATATTTT. This encodes CATSLVPRNAGNTIYF.

J is TRBJ1-1 and V is TRBV4-1, with D unresolved. Germline V gene sequence: CDR1 MGHRA, CDR2 YSYEKL. The V and J ends lost 1 base and 2 bases respectively, with 8 bases between them. The CDR3 consists of 14 residues. CDR3 bases: TGCGCCAGCAGCCAAGTGTCACCTAACACTGAAGCTTTCTTT. Its translation: CASSQVSPNTEAFF.

This clonotype occurred many times. The V gene is TRBV28, the J gene TRBJ2-1, with 8 bases aligning to TRBD2. This CDR3 is 14 amino acids long. Germline values: CDR1 MDHEN, CDR2 SYDVKM. V lost 6 bases to trimming and J lost 3 bases; unmatched junction nucleotides: 4. The CDR3 coding sequence is TGTGCCAGCAGCGGCGGGGGGCTCTACAATGAGCAGTTCTTC. Its protein is CASSGGGLYNEQFF.

This clonotype was detected a few times. CDR3 sequence: CASSTSLIGFSYEQYF. The DNA of the CDR3 is TGTGCCAGTAGTACCTCCTTAATTGGGTTCTCCTACGAGCAGTACTTC. This chain uses TRBV19 with TRBJ2-7; D is uncertain. The V end was cut by 4 bases, the J end by 0 bases, with 16 bases between. Per the germline V gene, CDR1 is LNHDA and CDR2 is SQIVND (reference sequence). This CDR3 is built from 16 residues.

In this sample, this clonotype turned up many times. The chain combines TRBV7-2 with TRBJ1-2, with TRBD1 identical over 7 bases. The V gene's germline CDR1 is SGHTA and CDR2 FQGNSA. The ends lost 5 bases at V and 8 bases at J; junction bases unmatched: 8. The CDR3 has 13 amino acids. As DNA, the CDR3 is TGTGCCAGCAGCCCGACAGGGATAGAAGGCTACACCTTC. Protein product: CASSPTGIEGYTF. Together with reference TRBV7-2 and TRBJ1-2, the CDR3 gives the full variable domain: GAGVSQSPSNKVTEKGKDVELRCDPISGHTALYWYRQSLGQGLEFLIYFQGNSAPDKSGLPSDRFSAERTGGSVSTLTIQRTQQEDSAVYLCASSPTGIEGYTFGSGTRLTVV.

The chain carries TRBV9 and TRBJ2-3; 8 bases fit TRBD2. CDR1 is SGDLS, CDR2 YYNGEE, per germline. The V gene end was trimmed by 0 bases and the J gene end by 4 bases; junction bases not matched to a gene: 16. This CDR3 comprises 19 residues. CDR3 sequence: CASSVAGIAGSVFPDTQYF. The CDR3 DNA follows: TGTGCCAGCAGCGTAGCTGGGATAGCGGGATCCGTATTTCCAGATACGCAGTATTTT.

The sample holds a few counts of this clonotype. This rearrangement joins TRBV29-1 to TRBJ2-7; possible D gene TRBD2, 6 bases. V lost 2 bases and J lost 2, with 10 bases in between. Germline assignment: CDR1 SQVTM and CDR2 ANQGSEA. The CDR3 is made up of 13 amino acids. CDR3 in amino acids: CSVERRDTYEQYF. For the CDR3, the DNA is TGCAGCGTTGAACGGCGGGATACCTACGAGCAGTACTTC.